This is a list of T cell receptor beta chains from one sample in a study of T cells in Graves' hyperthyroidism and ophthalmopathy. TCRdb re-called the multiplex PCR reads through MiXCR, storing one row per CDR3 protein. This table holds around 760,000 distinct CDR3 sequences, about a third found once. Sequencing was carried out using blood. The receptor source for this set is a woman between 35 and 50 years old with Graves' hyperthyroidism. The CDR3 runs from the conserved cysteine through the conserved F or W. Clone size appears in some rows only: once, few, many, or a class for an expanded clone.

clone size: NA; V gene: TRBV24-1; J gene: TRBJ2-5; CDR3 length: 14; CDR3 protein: CATSDSWSGRTQYF
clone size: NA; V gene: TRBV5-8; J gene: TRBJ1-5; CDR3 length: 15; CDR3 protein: CASSRRTGATQPQHF
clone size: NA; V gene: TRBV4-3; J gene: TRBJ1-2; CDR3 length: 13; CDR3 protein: CASSQDMVGGYTF
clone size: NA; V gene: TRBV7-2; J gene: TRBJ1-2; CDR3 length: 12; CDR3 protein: CASSLQGARGTF
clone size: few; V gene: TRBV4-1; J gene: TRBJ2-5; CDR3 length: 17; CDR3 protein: CASSQDAYRGYQETQYF
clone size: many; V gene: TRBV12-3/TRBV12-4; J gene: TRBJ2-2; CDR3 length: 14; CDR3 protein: CASSFLWYTGELFF
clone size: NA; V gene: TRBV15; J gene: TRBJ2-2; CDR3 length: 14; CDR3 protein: CATSSDGGTGELFF
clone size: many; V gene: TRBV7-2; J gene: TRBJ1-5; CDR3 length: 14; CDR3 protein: CASSLKYDGQPQHF
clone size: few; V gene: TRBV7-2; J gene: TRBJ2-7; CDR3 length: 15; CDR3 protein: CASSLSGQGAEEQYF
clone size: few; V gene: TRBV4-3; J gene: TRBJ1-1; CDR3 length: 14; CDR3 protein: CASSPFAGTEVAFF
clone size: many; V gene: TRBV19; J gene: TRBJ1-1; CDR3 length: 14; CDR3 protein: CASSKGGWFTEAFF
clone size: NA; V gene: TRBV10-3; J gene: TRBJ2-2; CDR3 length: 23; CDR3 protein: CAISDPSQANVLTFGAGTGELFF
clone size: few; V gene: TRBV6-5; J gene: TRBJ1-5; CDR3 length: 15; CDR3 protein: CASSYFGGSDQPQHF